This entry lists 14 T cell receptor beta chains sequenced from one sample in a study of blood T cell repertoires in COVID-19. Sequencing was performed with immunoSEQ multiplex PCR; in TCRdb, only in-frame clones are kept and a portion is missing. The sample records 300,000 to 400,000 clones, 70% to 90% being singletons. The specimen sequenced was PBMCs or T cells enriched from blood (not recorded which). These receptors came from a woman aged 18-29 years who had recovered from COVID-19.

This chain connects TRBV5-6 to TRBJ2-7, with 9 bases aligning to TRBD1. The germline CDR1 and CDR2 sequences are SGHDT and YYEEEE. V lost 4 bases, J lost 5 bases, and 10 bases stayed unmatched. The CDR3 is made up of 15 amino acids. Here the CDR3 DNA reads TGTGCCAGCAGCCTCCGGGACAGGGTGGTCGACGAGCAGTACTTC. It specifies CASSLRDRVVDEQYF. Full variable domain (missing parts from reference TRBV5-6 and TRBJ2-7): DAGVTQSPTHLIKTRGQQVTLRCSPKSGHDTVSWYQQALGQGPQFIFQYYEEEERQRGNFPDRFSGHQFPNYSSELNVNALLLGDSALYLCASSLRDRVVDEQYFGPGTRLTVT.

The rearrangement uses TRBV5-1 and TRBJ1-2; maybe TRBD1 (6 bases). From germline, CDR1 is SGHRS and CDR2 YFSETQ. The V end was cut by 0 bases, the J end by 0 bases, with 6 bases between. The CDR3 has 14 amino acids. CDR3 bases: TGCGCCAGCAGCTTGGGGGACACTAACTATGGCTACACCTTC. Its protein is CASSLGDTNYGYTF.

The CDR3 DNA is TGCGCCAGCAGCCATTATCCGACAGGAATCGACACTGAAGCTTTCTTT. Protein product: CASSHYPTGIDTEAFF. The chain uses TRBV4-1 and TRBJ1-1; tentative D call: TRBD1 (6 bases). Trimming took 3 bases from V and 3 from J, leaving 17 bases between them. Germline assignment: CDR1 MGHRA and CDR2 YSYEKL. CDR3 length: 16 residues.

V is TRBV11-2 and J is TRBJ2-2; the match to TRBD2 covers 7 bases. This CDR3 is 15 amino acids long. The J segment lost 1 base and the V segment lost 3 bases, leaving 2 bases of the junction unmatched. CDR1 and CDR2 (germline): SGHAT, FQNNGV. This chain's CDR3 is CASSLGLLNTGELFF. The CDR3 DNA is TGTGCCAGCAGCTTGGGACTACTGAACACCGGGGAGCTGTTTTTT.

This clone came up a few times. The gene calls are TRBV10-2 and TRBJ1-1; the match to TRBD1 covers 10 bases. Trimming cost V 7 bases and J 1 base; bases outside gene matches: 3. Germline loops: CDR1 WSHSY, CDR2 SAAADI. The CDR3 sequence is 14 residues long. For the CDR3, the DNA is TGCGCCAGCACCCGGACAGGGGGGAACACTGAAGCTTTCTTT. The encoded protein is CASTRTGGNTEAFF.

The chain joins TRBV5-6 to TRBJ2-7, with D possibly matching TRBD1 (5 bases). This CDR3 contains 15 residues. CDR1 is SGHDT and CDR2 is YYEEEE in the germline V gene. V was cut by 0 bases and J by 1 base, with 11 bases left in between. The CDR3 nucleotides are TGTGCCAGCAGCTTGGGCCGGACATATTCCTACGAGCAGTACTTC. This gives the protein CASSLGRTYSYEQYF.

The CDR3 nucleotides are TGTGCCAGCTCACCACTGGAGGGTACTGAAGCTTTCTTT. This encodes CASSPLEGTEAFF. The genes are TRBV18 and TRBJ1-1; D is unclear. Trimming stripped 1 base from V and 5 bases from J, with 8 bases between. The length of the CDR3 is 13 residues. The germline gives CDR1 KGHSH, CDR2 LQKENI. Full variable domain (missing parts from reference TRBV18 and TRBJ1-1): NAGVMQNPRHLVRRRGQEARLRCSPMKGHSHVYWYRQLPEEGLKFMVYLQKENIIDESGMPKERFSAEFPKEGPSILRIQQVVRGDSAAYFCASSPLEGTEAFFGQGTRLTVV.

The V and J genes are TRBV7-3 and TRBJ2-7; a possible D gene is TRBD1 (6 bases). V gave up 4 bases and J gave up 6 bases, with 16 bases separating them. CDR3 length: 14 residues. CDR1 and CDR2 from the germline V gene are SGHTA and FQGTGA. The CDR3 coding sequence is TGTGCCAGCAGCTCACAGGGATTTCTGGGCGAGCAGTACTTC. It yields the protein CASSSQGFLGEQYF.

This chain joins TRBV29-1 and TRBJ2-3; 7 positions agree with TRBD1. Germline lookup yields CDR1 SQVTM and CDR2 ANQGSEA. Losses at the gene ends were 5 bases for V and 5 bases for J; bases not matched to a gene: 10. The CDR3 length is 14 residues. The CDR3 reads CSVSTGVRGDTQYF. The CDR3 DNA reads TGCAGCGTTAGCACAGGGGTAAGGGGAGATACGCAGTATTTT.

The CDR3 protein is CASSLGAGWNYGYTF. CDR3 in DNA: TGTGCCAGCAGCTTAGGGGCAGGGTGGAACTATGGCTACACCTTC. V usage is TRBV13 and J usage is TRBJ1-2; a weak D match, TRBD1 (5 bases). Germline V gives CDR1 PRHDT, CDR2 FYEKMQ (reference sequence). CDR3 size: 15 residues. V was shortened by 0 bases and J by 2 bases, with 10 bases between the two germline ends.

This clone occurred once. The chain uses TRBV5-1 and TRBJ1-1, with 11 bases that match TRBD1. Trimming took 2 bases from V and 3 from J; bases not matched to a gene: 3. This CDR3 has 15 amino acids. Germline values: CDR1 SGHRS, CDR2 YFSETQ. CDR3 loop: CASSFGTGGDTEAFF. The CDR3, as DNA: TGCGCCAGCAGCTTTGGGACAGGGGGTGACACTGAAGCTTTCTTT.

This clone appeared once. The rearrangement joins TRBV21-1 to TRBJ2-5; the table gives TRBD2 as D, unverified against the DNA. TRBV21-1 counts as a pseudogene. The CDR3 is 19 amino acids. CDR3 in amino acids: CASSATEAGGPVTKETQYF. CDR3 bases: TGTGCCAGCAGCGCGACAGAAGCGGGGGGGCCCGTTACGAAAGAGACCCAGTACTTC.

The chain combines TRBV6-5 with TRBJ2-1; D is uncertain. Trimming removed 10 bases at V and 4 bases at J, with 17 bases between. There are 14 residues in the CDR3. Per the germline V gene, CDR1 is MNHEY and CDR2 is SVGAGI. The CDR3 loop is CAIHRSYGYNEQFF. As DNA, the CDR3 is TGTGCCATCCATCGCAGTTACGGGTACAATGAGCAGTTCTTC.

The gene calls are TRBV5-8 and TRBJ1-5, with D tentatively TRBD1 (6 bases). From germline, CDR1 is SGHTS and CDR2 YDEGEE. The CDR3 is 16 residues long. Trimming removed 2 bases from V and 5 bases from J, with 17 bases in between. The CDR3 DNA follows: TGTGCCAGCAGCTTTGTACCGGGGACACTTCATCAGCCCCAGCATTTT. As protein: CASSFVPGTLHQPQHF.